This TCR beta chain was documented in a study of T cell responses to AZD1222 COVID-19 vaccine. The study's findings and limits: Donors skewed white British and female; clonal diversity was possibly underestimated.

This table comes from immunoSEQ multiplex PCR, and its TCRdb copy is limited to in-frame clones, with some not included. The sample comprises about 150,000 clones, approximately 86% of which are singletons, and approximately 7.2% rests with the top ten. A word on this clone: The target antigen is unknown.

The CDR3 is made up of 18 amino acids. Looked up from germline, CDR1 is SNHLY and CDR2 is FYNNEI. V shed 2 bases and J 7 bases; nucleotides not matched to a gene: 12. The sequences come from peripheral blood, collected after recovery from COVID-19. The TCR originated in an adult who had recovered from COVID-19. This chain joins TRBV2 and TRBJ2-2; 11 bases are shared with TRBD2. The CDR3 bases are TGTGCCAGCAGTGAAACCCCACTAGCGGGAGTTCTTAACGGGGAGCTGTTTTTT. Translated, it gives CASSETPLAGVLNGELFF.